One sample yielded the 10 T cell receptor beta chains listed below, sequenced in a study of blood T cell repertoires in COVID-19. Sequencing was performed with immunoSEQ multiplex PCR; in TCRdb, only in-frame clones are kept and a portion is missing. The sample contains hundreds of thousands of clones, about 80% of which appear only once. Sequenced material: peripheral blood. The receptors derive from a woman aged 80 or over with acute or convalescent COVID-19.

The chain combines TRBV5-1 with TRBJ2-1; the D gene is possibly TRBD1 (5 bases). Trimming stripped 4 bases from V and 10 bases from J, with 15 bases between. Germline V CDR1 and CDR2: SGHRS, YFSETQ. The CDR3 has 13 amino acids. DNA for the CDR3: TGCGCCAGCAGCGTCACAAAGGGGTTCGAGCAGTTCTTC. Its protein is CASSVTKGFEQFF.

The chain is built from TRBV5-1 and TRBJ2-3, with 12 bases matching TRBD2. With V trimmed by 1 base and J by 4 bases, 10 bases remained unmatched. There are 18 residues in the CDR3. Per the germline V gene, CDR1 is SGHRS and CDR2 is YFSETQ. The CDR3 protein is CASSLPRTSGELADTQYF. The CDR3 DNA reads as TGCGCCAGCAGCTTGCCCCGGACTAGCGGGGAGCTCGCAGATACGCAGTATTTT.

The rearrangement uses TRBV7-8 and TRBJ1-3; D unclear. The CDR3 totals 13 residues. The V gene's germline CDR1 is SGHVS and CDR2 FQNEAQ. Trimming cost V 5 bases and J 2 bases, with 7 bases left between them. The CDR3 DNA reads as TGTGCCAGCAGCCCAACACCTGGAAACACCATATATTTT. This gives the protein CASSPTPGNTIYF.

The count of this clone is one. The chain uses TRBV6-5 and TRBJ2-4; D may be TRBD2 (6 bases). V was cut by 8 bases and J by 1 base, with 9 bases left in between. CDR3 size: 13 residues. Germline CDR1 is MNHEY and CDR2 is SVGAGI. CDR3 residues: CASGGSAKNIQYF. The DNA for the CDR3 is TGTGCCAGCGGGGGGTCTGCCAAAAACATTCAGTACTTC.

The chain combines TRBV11-2 with TRBJ2-1, with a tentative D call TRBD1 (5 bases). CDR3 length: 12 residues. With 4 bases removed from V and 9 bases from J, the gap between germline ends came to 10 bases. Germline CDR1 reads SGHAT; CDR2 reads FQNNGV. The CDR3 DNA sequence: TGTGCCAGCAGCTCCTCAGGGATTGAGCAGTTCTTC. As protein: CASSSSGIEQFF.

The rearrangement links TRBV19 to TRBJ1-1; tentatively, D is TRBD1 (5 bases). The CDR3 extends over 16 amino acids. Looked up from germline, CDR1 is LNHDA and CDR2 is SQIVND (reference sequence). Trimming took 6 bases from V and 0 from J, leaving 17 bases between them. The CDR3 DNA is TGTGCCAGTAGGGGGCCATCGCGCCCCATGAACACTGAAGCTTTCTTT. The encoded protein is CASRGPSRPMNTEAFF.

The chain uses TRBV5-8 and TRBJ1-5; TRBD1 aligns across 8 bases. Trimming at V came to 4 bases and at J to 1 base, leaving 7 bases not matched to a gene. The CDR3 contains 16 residues. From germline, CDR1 is SGHTS and CDR2 YDEGEE. DNA of the CDR3: TGTGCCAGCAGCCACGGACAGGGCAGGAGCAATCAGCCCCAGCATTTT. Amino acids: CASSHGQGRSNQPQHF.

The chain is built from TRBV3-1 (or the pseudogene TRBV3-2) and TRBJ1-1; 12 bases fit TRBD1. The germline CDR1 and CDR2 sequences are LGHDT and YNNKEL (reference sequence). The trim removed 6 bases at V and 6 bases at J, leaving 8 bases unmatched. This CDR3 is built from 15 residues. The CDR3 nucleotides read TGTGCCAGCAGTTACCGGGACAGGGGGCGCGCTGAAGCTTTCTTT. Translated, it gives CASSYRDRGRAEAFF.

This clone has just a few counts. This chain connects TRBV9 to TRBJ2-1, with TRBD2 matching over 10 bases. The CDR3 loop spans 18 amino acids. V was clipped by 0 bases and J by 4 bases; unmatched bases: 10. Germline CDR1 SGDLS, CDR2 YYNGEE. The CDR3 DNA sequence: TGTGCCAGCAGCGTAGTAGCTAGCGGGAGTCCTGGTTACAATGAGCAGTTCTTC. This translates into CASSVVASGSPGYNEQFF.

The chain uses TRBV4-2 and TRBJ2-1, with 9 nucleotides matching TRBD2. CDR1 is LGHNA, CDR2 YNFKEQ, per germline. V lost 1 base and J lost 2; bases outside the gene matches: 15. The CDR3 has 20 residues. The CDR3 sequence is CASSQGRTSEMLDTYNEQFF. In DNA form, the CDR3 reads TGTGCCAGCAGCCAAGGGAGGACTAGCGAAATGCTGGACACCTACAATGAGCAGTTCTTC.